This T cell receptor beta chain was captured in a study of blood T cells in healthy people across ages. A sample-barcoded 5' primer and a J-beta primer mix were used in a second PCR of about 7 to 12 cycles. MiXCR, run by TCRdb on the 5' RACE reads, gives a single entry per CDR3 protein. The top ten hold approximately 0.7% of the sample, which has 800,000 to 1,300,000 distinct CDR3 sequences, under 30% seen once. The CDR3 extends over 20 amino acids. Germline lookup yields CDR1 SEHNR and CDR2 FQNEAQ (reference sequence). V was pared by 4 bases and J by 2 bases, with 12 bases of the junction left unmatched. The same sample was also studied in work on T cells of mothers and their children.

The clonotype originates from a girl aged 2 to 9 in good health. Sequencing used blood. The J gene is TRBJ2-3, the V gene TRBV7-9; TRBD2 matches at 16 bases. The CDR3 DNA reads TGTGCCAGCAGCTCTGTACGATCGGGACTAGCGGGAGGGCCCACAGATACGCAGTATTTT. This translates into CASSSVRSGLAGGPTDTQYF.